These T cell receptor beta chains were read from a single sample in a study of cytotoxic CD8 clonotypes in ibrutinib-treated CLL. TCRdb's table, derived via immunoSEQ multiplex PCR, lists solely in-frame clones and lacks some. The sample has about 92,000 clones; roughly three quarters are singletons. Sequencing used PBMCs, obtained after 24 months of ibrutinib treatment. Receptors were obtained from a human donor with chronic lymphocytic leukemia. Both conserved end residues are part of each CDR3. The D gene is left open where the match is weak. The size field is filled for only some rows; it gives once, few, many or a size class.

v_gene: TRBV6-1
j_gene: TRBJ2-1
d_gene: NA
abundance: NA
CDR3nt: TGTGCCAGCAGTGAAGATGTGTTAGGCGCCCTATTCCTCTACAATGAGCAGTTCTTC
CDR3aa: CASSEDVLGALFLYNEQFF

v_gene: TRBV4-3
j_gene: TRBJ1-5
d_gene: NA
abundance: NA
CDR3nt: TGCGCCAGCAGCCAAGACTGGGGGGGCGTTCAGCCCCAGCATTTT
CDR3aa: CASSQDWGGVQPQHF

v_gene: TRBV7-9
j_gene: TRBJ2-1
d_gene: TRBD2
abundance: NA
CDR3nt: TGTGCCAGCAGCTTAGTTAGCGGGAGGGCGGGTGAGCAGTTCTTC
CDR3aa: CASSLVSGRAGEQFF

v_gene: TRBV5-1
j_gene: TRBJ2-3
d_gene: NA
abundance: NA
CDR3nt: TGCGCCAGCAGCTTGGGGGGAGCTAGCACAGATACGCAGTATTTT
CDR3aa: CASSLGGASTDTQYF

v_gene: TRBV11-2
j_gene: TRBJ2-5
d_gene: NA
abundance: NA
CDR3nt: TGTGCCAGCAGCCTTTGGGCCCGGGGGCCCCAAGAGACCCAGTACTTC
CDR3aa: CASSLWARGPQETQYF

v_gene: TRBV19
j_gene: TRBJ1-2
d_gene: NA
abundance: NA
CDR3nt: TGTGCCAGTAGTATAGAGGCCCAGTACGGAGGGTACTATGGCTACACCTTC
CDR3aa: CASSIEAQYGGYYGYTF

v_gene: TRBV6-1
j_gene: TRBJ2-7
d_gene: NA
abundance: NA
CDR3nt: TGTGCCAGCAGTGAAGCACAGGGCAGGGAGCAGTACTTC
CDR3aa: CASSEAQGREQYF

v_gene: TRBV5-1
j_gene: TRBJ1-1
d_gene: NA
abundance: once
CDR3nt: TGCGCCAGCAGCTTGACGAACACTGAAGCTTTCTTT
CDR3aa: CASSLTNTEAFF

v_gene: TRBV7-9
j_gene: TRBJ2-5
d_gene: TRBD2
abundance: few
CDR3nt: TGTGCCAGCAGCTTAGGTATAGCGGGGTCTCAAGAGACCCAGTACTTC
CDR3aa: CASSLGIAGSQETQYF

v_gene: TRBV5-1
j_gene: TRBJ2-7
d_gene: TRBD1
abundance: NA
CDR3nt: TGCGCCAGCAGCTTGTTCATCCAGGGGGCGAGGGAGCAGTACTTC
CDR3aa: CASSLFIQGAREQYF

v_gene: TRBV4-2
j_gene: TRBJ1-2
d_gene: NA
abundance: NA
CDR3nt: TGTGCCAGCAGCCCACCAACCTCACAGGGAAATAACTATGGCTACACCTTC
CDR3aa: CASSPPTSQGNNYGYTF

v_gene: TRBV25-1
j_gene: TRBJ1-2
d_gene: NA
abundance: NA
CDR3nt: TGTGCCAGCAGTGATATAGGACAGAGCTATGGCTACACCTTC
CDR3aa: CASSDIGQSYGYTF

v_gene: TRBV11-3
j_gene: TRBJ2-3
d_gene: NA
abundance: NA
CDR3nt: TGTGCCAGCAGCTTAGGTTCGGGAGCAGATACGCAGTATTTT
CDR3aa: CASSLGSGADTQYF

v_gene: TRBV2
j_gene: TRBJ2-4
d_gene: NA
abundance: NA
CDR3nt: TGTGCCAGCAGTGTTGAAGGTCCTAAAAACATTCAGTACTTC
CDR3aa: CASSVEGPKNIQYF

v_gene: TRBV5-1
j_gene: TRBJ2-1
d_gene: TRBD1
abundance: NA
CDR3nt: TGCGCCAGCAGTCGGACAGGGACCTCTACCTCCTACAATGAGCAGTTCTTC
CDR3aa: CASSRTGTSTSYNEQFF

v_gene: TRBV9
j_gene: TRBJ2-6
d_gene: NA
abundance: NA
CDR3nt: TGTGCCAGCAGCGTAGTACCCGGGAGAAGCTCTGGGGCCAACGTCCTGACTTTC
CDR3aa: CASSVVPGRSSGANVLTF

v_gene: TRBV2
j_gene: TRBJ2-7
d_gene: TRBD1
abundance: NA
CDR3nt: TGTGCCAGCAGAGAAACGACAGGGGGCGAGCAGTACTTC
CDR3aa: CASRETTGGEQYF